The text below deals with one T cell receptor beta chain. These data belong to a study of blood T cells in healthy people across ages. Next came a second PCR, run for about 6 to 12 cycles, which used a sample-barcoded 5' primer along with a J-beta primer mix. One entry per CDR3 protein, called by TCRdb with MiXCR from the 5' RACE reads. Of 800,000 to 950,000 distinct CDR3 sequences in the sample, 25% to 30% are singletons; the top ten hold approximately 10%. From germline, CDR1 is MDHEN and CDR2 SYDVKM. Deletions cut 5 bases from V and 2 bases from J, with 15 bases between. CDR3 size: 15 residues. This sample also belongs to another study, concerning T cells of mothers and their children. That paper notes: The people who donated were a few healthy Caucasian mothers and their six children.

This rearrangement joins TRBV28 to TRBJ1-1, with D perhaps TRBD1 (6 bases). The sequence derives from a woman aged 35 to 49 in good health. Sequences were obtained from blood. CDR3 residues: CASSTLGHLNTEAFF. CDR3 DNA sequence: TGTGCCAGCAGTACCCTGGGACACCTAAACACTGAAGCTTTCTTT. Full variable domain (remainder filled in from reference TRBV28 and TRBJ1-1): DVKVTQSSRYLVKRTGEKVFLECVQDMDHENMFWYRQDPGLGLRLIYFSYDVKMKEKGDIPEGYSVSREKKERFSLILESASTNQTSMYLCASSTLGHLNTEAFFGQGTRLTVV.